Shown below are 28 T cell receptor beta chains from a single sample sequenced in a study of cytomegalovirus exposure and HLA in healthy donors (dated by TCRdb to 2017 to 2019). Libraries were made using the immunoSEQ multiplex PCR assay. For the multiplex PCR, a mixture combining 60 forward primers for TCR Vbeta segments and 13 reverse primers for TCR Jbeta segments was used. This immuneACCESS table, as held by TCRdb, lists in-frame sequences with V and J called but not all clones. Of the missing ones, under half trace to an unresolved V gene in checked studies; the others have no known cause. Recorded for this sample are about 120,000 clones; roughly a sixth of them occurred a single time. Of the sample, about 2.6% falls within the top ten clones. Sequencing was performed on PBMCs. Receptors originate from a female donor in good health and CMV-seropositive.

This clone showed up just a few times. CDR3 in amino acids: CASSGGLANQETQYF. The CDR3 DNA follows: TGTGCCAGCAGTGGGGGACTAGCGAACCAAGAGACCCAGTACTTC. V usage is TRBV2 and J usage is TRBJ2-5; 10 nucleotides agree with TRBD2. Germline-derived CDR1 and CDR2 are SNHLY and FYNNEI. V lost 4 bases and J lost 0; bases outside the gene matches: 2. This CDR3 has 15 amino acids.

This clone appeared a few times. Other DNA sequences in this specimen translate into the identical CDR3. The chain carries TRBV28 and TRBJ2-7; tentatively, D is TRBD2 (6 bases). Trimming removed 5 bases at V and 4 bases at J, with 9 bases between. Germline CDR1 MDHEN, CDR2 SYDVKM. The CDR3 is made up of 12 amino acids. The CDR3: CASSLGGYEQYF. The CDR3 nucleotides are TGTGCCAGCAGTCTGGGGGGATACGAGCAGTACTTC.

This clone was detected a few times. This sequence joins TRBV9 and TRBJ2-5; D is possibly TRBD2 (7 bases). Germline assignment: CDR1 SGDLS and CDR2 YYNGEE. Trimming shortened V by 2 bases and J by 5 bases, and 16 bases separated the two germline ends. The CDR3 consists of 15 residues. CDR3 region: CASSVGGAIGETQYF. The CDR3 nucleotides read TGTGCCAGCAGCGTGGGGGGGGCCATTGGGGAGACCCAGTACTTC. Supplemented by reference TRBV9 and TRBJ2-5, the full variable domain reads DSGVTQTPKHLITATGQRVTLRCSPRSGDLSVYWYQQSLDQGLQFLIQYYNGEERAKGNILERFSAQQFPDLHSELNLSSLELGDSALYFCASSVGGAIGETQYFGPGTRLLVL.

This clone has just a few counts. The chain recombines TRBV29-1 with TRBJ1-2; D perhaps matches TRBD1 (5 bases). CDR1 and CDR2 from the germline V gene are SQVTM and ANQGSEA. V lost 6 bases and J 4 bases, leaving 21 bases between the germline ends. The CDR3 spans 15 residues. The CDR3 nucleotides are TGCAGCGTCATTATTCCCGCAGGGTTGGGCTATGGCTACACCTTC. Protein: CSVIIPAGLGYGYTF.

CDR3 in DNA: TGTGCCAGCAGGGCCCTGTTGAACTCCTACGAGCAGTACTTC. This codes for CASRALLNSYEQYF. The gene calls are TRBV2 and TRBJ2-7, with D uncertain. V was trimmed by 6 bases and J by 0 bases, leaving 12 bases between them. The CDR3 consists of 14 residues. CDR1 is SNHLY and CDR2 is FYNNEI in the germline V gene.

CDR3 amino acids: CASTKDYLNTGELFF. In nucleotides, the CDR3 is TGCGCCAGCACCAAGGACTACTTGAACACCGGGGAGCTGTTTTTT. This chain connects TRBV5-1 to TRBJ2-2, with D possibly matching TRBD2 (6 bases). With 6 bases removed from V and 1 base from J, the gap between germline ends came to 13 bases. Germline assignment: CDR1 SGHRS and CDR2 YFSETQ. The CDR3 loop spans 15 amino acids.

This clone showed up just a few times. V is TRBV7-9 and J is TRBJ1-1; D gene ambiguous. The germline V gene encodes CDR1 SEHNR and CDR2 FQNEAQ (reference sequence). The CDR3 length is 13 residues. V lost 2 bases, J lost 1 base, and 5 bases lay in between. The CDR3 DNA is TGTGCCAGCAGCTTAATCCAGAACACTGAAGCTTTCTTT. It specifies CASSLIQNTEAFF.

The sample holds a few counts of this clone. This chain joins TRBV7-8 and TRBJ1-5, with 11 bases that match TRBD1. V lost 5 bases to trimming and J lost 4 bases; unmatched junction nucleotides: 4. The germline gives CDR1 SGHVS, CDR2 FQNEAQ. The length of the CDR3 is 15 residues. CDR3 nucleotides: TGTGCCAGCAGCGTCGGGACAGGGGGGAATCAGCCCCAGCATTTT. As protein: CASSVGTGGNQPQHF.

The V call is TRBV9, the J call TRBJ2-3, with TRBD2 matching over 9 bases. The CDR3 totals 17 residues. Germline values: CDR1 SGDLS, CDR2 YYNGEE. Unmatched junction bases numbered 12, after V lost 2 bases and J lost 5 bases. The CDR3 bases are TGTGCCAGCAGCGTTTCGGGCGGGGGGGCCGCTTTAGATACGCAGTATTTT. Translation gives CASSVSGGGAALDTQYF.

The J gene is TRBJ2-7, the V gene TRBV29-1; 7 bases align to TRBD2. The CDR3 spans 12 residues. Trimming took 3 bases from V and 12 from J; bases not matched to a gene: 11. Per germline, CDR1 SQVTM and CDR2 ANQGSEA. The CDR3 nucleotides are TGCAGCGTTGAGGGAGGGGCGAAAGTTGTGTACTTC. Its protein product is CSVEGGAKVVYF.

This clone occurred a few times. For the CDR3, the DNA is TGTGCCAGCAGCTCCTCAGGACAGGGGATTTCACCCCTCCACTTT. This translates into CASSSSGQGISPLHF. The rearrangement joins TRBV7-9 to TRBJ1-6; 9 bases are shared with TRBD1. Per germline, CDR1 SEHNR and CDR2 FQNEAQ (reference sequence). The CDR3 contains 15 residues. Trimming took 4 bases from V and 9 from J; bases not matched to a gene: 7.

The CDR3 region has the DNA TGTGCCTGGTCTTCTCAGGGTTACTATGGCTACACCTTC. Amino acids: CAWSSQGYYGYTF. The chain employs TRBV30 and TRBJ1-2; D possibly corresponds to TRBD1 (5 bases). Germline CDR1 is GTSNPN and CDR2 is SVGIG (reference sequence). Trimming took off 5 bases at V and 3 bases at J, with 13 bases between the two ends. The CDR3 is 13 amino acids.

This clone was seen a few times. The V and J genes are TRBV5-1 and TRBJ1-1; 7 positions match TRBD1. CDR1 and CDR2 from the germline V gene are SGHRS and YFSETQ. V was pared by 1 base and J by 3 bases, with 0 bases of the junction left unmatched. This CDR3 comprises 13 residues. CDR3 loop: CASSLTGDTEAFF. The CDR3 DNA sequence: TGCGCCAGCAGCTTGACAGGGGACACTGAAGCTTTCTTT.

This sequence joins TRBV5-1 and TRBJ2-3; 9 bases are shared with TRBD1. The CDR3 spans 17 residues. Unmatched junction bases numbered 12, after V lost 1 base and J lost 6 bases. CDR1 is SGHRS and CDR2 is YFSETQ in the germline V gene. CDR3 in amino acids: CASSLTPMGTGRDTQYF. The CDR3 nucleotides are TGCGCCAGCAGCTTGACCCCGATGGGGACAGGGAGGGATACGCAGTATTTT.

J is TRBJ2-6 and V is TRBV29-1, with a tentative D call TRBD2 (6 bases). The V end was cut by 4 bases, the J end by 0 bases, with 7 bases between. Per the germline V gene, CDR1 is SQVTM and CDR2 is ANQGSEA. The CDR3 consists of 14 residues. The CDR3 protein is CSVGAGSGANVLTF. CDR3 nucleotide sequence: TGCAGCGTTGGAGCGGGCTCTGGGGCCAACGTCCTGACTTTC.

This clone was recorded a few times. The chain joins TRBV5-1 to TRBJ2-7; 9 nucleotides match TRBD1. From germline, CDR1 is SGHRS and CDR2 YFSETQ. The CDR3 has 16 residues. V trimming: 4 bases; J trimming: 4 bases; junction bases outside the gene matches: 12. The CDR3 DNA reads TGCGCCAGCAGCGTGACCGGGACAGGGCTCTCATACGAGCAGTACTTC. As protein: CASSVTGTGLSYEQYF.

This rearrangement joins TRBV4-2 to TRBJ2-1; 8 bases line up with TRBD2. CDR1 and CDR2 (germline): LGHNA, YNFKEQ. The CDR3 contains 16 residues. After removal of 3 bases from V and 5 bases from J, the junction contained 9 bases not matched to a gene. CDR3 loop: CASSHPGGAFDNEQFF. CDR3 coding DNA: TGTGCCAGCAGCCACCCCGGGGGGGCATTCGACAATGAGCAGTTCTTC.

The V call is TRBV27, the J call TRBJ2-2; tentative D call: TRBD1 (5 bases). Germline V gene lookup returns CDR1 MNHEY and CDR2 SMNVEV (reference sequence). With 3 bases removed from V and 7 bases from J, the gap between germline ends came to 9 bases. The CDR3 contains 13 residues. CDR3 in DNA: TGTGCCAGCAGTTTTCTCAGGGTCGGGGAGCTGTTTTTT. Its translation: CASSFLRVGELFF.

In its sample, this clone was seen many times. The chain couples TRBV25-1 to TRBJ1-4; D remains unclear. Germline V gene lookup returns CDR1 MGHDK and CDR2 SYGVNS. The CDR3 runs 12 residues. The V gene lost 3 bases and the J gene lost 8 bases, with 7 bases spanning the gap. The CDR3 DNA follows: TGTGCCAGCAGTGACAGTCCCGAAAAACTGTTTTTT. This gives the protein CASSDSPEKLFF.

The V gene is TRBV30, the J gene TRBJ1-1; D perhaps matches TRBD1 (5 bases). V gave up 0 bases and J gave up 7 bases, with 12 bases separating them. The length of the CDR3 is 13 residues. From germline, CDR1 is GTSNPN and CDR2 SVGIG (reference sequence). The CDR3 DNA reads as TGTGCCTGGAGTGTACAGGTAATTGATGAAGCTTTCTTT. It yields the protein CAWSVQVIDEAFF.

The table lists this clone with a few counts. DNA for the CDR3: TGTGCCAGCCGGGGACAGTATAATTCACCCCTCCACTTT. This codes for CASRGQYNSPLHF. The chain combines TRBV2 with TRBJ1-6; 7 bases are shared with TRBD1. Germline-derived CDR1 and CDR2 are SNHLY and FYNNEI. V trimming: 8 bases; J trimming: 4 bases; junction bases outside the gene matches: 2. This CDR3 is built from 13 residues.

The gene calls are TRBV2 and TRBJ2-7; D is ambiguous. V was pared by 7 bases and J by 7 bases, with 17 bases between. CDR1 is SNHLY, CDR2 FYNNEI, per germline. The CDR3 has 13 residues. In nucleotides, the CDR3 is TGTGCCAGCACCTATTCTCTCCACGGGGAGCAGTACTTC. Protein: CASTYSLHGEQYF.

The chain recombines TRBV6-1 with TRBJ2-7; maybe TRBD1 (6 bases). Per germline, CDR1 MNHNS and CDR2 SASEGT. This CDR3 region has 14 residues. V dropped 7 bases and J dropped 3 bases, with 16 bases sitting between them. The DNA of the CDR3 is TGTGCCAGCACCCTTATACGGACAGTCTACGAGCAGTACTTC. It specifies CASTLIRTVYEQYF.

The chain recombines TRBV5-1 with TRBJ2-5; D perhaps matches TRBD2 (6 bases). Germline assignment: CDR1 SGHRS and CDR2 YFSETQ. CDR3 length: 16 amino acids. Between the trimmed V and J ends, which lost 5 bases and 0 bases, there was a span of 17 bases. CDR3 in DNA: TGCGCCAGCAGGGGGGGAGGCGGGGACTACCAAGAGACCCAGTACTTC. This sequence encodes CASRGGGGDYQETQYF. Combining the CDR3 with reference TRBV5-1 and TRBJ2-5 gives the whole variable domain KAGVTQTPRYLIKTRGQQVTLSCSPISGHRSVSWYQQTPGQGLQFLFEYFSETQRNKGNFPGRFSGRQFSNSRSEMNVSTLELGDSALYLCASRGGGGDYQETQYFGPGTRLLVL.

CDR3 loop: CASSPHPDRPDTEAFF. CDR3 nucleotide sequence: TGTGCCAGCAGCCCCCATCCCGACAGGCCGGACACTGAAGCTTTCTTT. The chain recombines TRBV13 with TRBJ1-1; the D gene is possibly TRBD1 (6 bases). Germline V gene lookup returns CDR1 PRHDT and CDR2 FYEKMQ (reference sequence). CDR3 length: 16 residues. V was clipped by 5 bases and J by 3 bases, with 19 bases between them. The variable domain in full, completed from reference TRBV13 and TRBJ1-1, reads AAGVIQSPRHLIKEKRETATLKCYPIPRHDTVYWYQQGPGQDPQFLISFYEKMQSDKGSIPDRFSAQQFSDYHSELNMSSLELGDSALYFCASSPHPDRPDTEAFFGQGTRLTVV.

The V and J genes are TRBV2 and TRBJ1-2, with TRBD1 as a possible D gene (6 bases). Germline V gives CDR1 SNHLY, CDR2 FYNNEI. The CDR3 runs 16 residues. The ends were cut back, 6 bases at V and 4 bases at J, with 21 bases in the middle. The CDR3 bases are TGTGCCAGCAGCGCCGGAGTGGGAGGGGGACCCTATGGCTACACCTTC. It yields the protein CASSAGVGGGPYGYTF.

This clone was counted only a few times. The chain carries TRBV7-2 and TRBJ2-3; 9 bases are shared with TRBD2. CDR1 SGHTA and CDR2 FQGNSA come from the germline V gene. The CDR3 is 16 residues long. Trimming at V came to 1 base and at J to 5 bases, leaving 7 bases not matched to a gene. CDR3 residues: CASSLVGGGAGDTQYF. CDR3 nucleotide sequence: TGTGCCAGCAGCTTAGTAGGCGGGGGGGCTGGAGATACGCAGTATTTT.

This clone has more than one count but fewer than ten. V and J are TRBV9 and TRBJ1-1; no clear D gene. V was pared by 1 base and J by 11 bases, with 18 bases between. CDR3 size: 14 residues. Looked up from germline, CDR1 is SGDLS and CDR2 is YYNGEE. CDR3 amino acids: CASSVNREPLEAFF. CDR3 DNA: TGTGCCAGCAGCGTAAATAGGGAGCCTCTTGAGGCTTTCTTT.